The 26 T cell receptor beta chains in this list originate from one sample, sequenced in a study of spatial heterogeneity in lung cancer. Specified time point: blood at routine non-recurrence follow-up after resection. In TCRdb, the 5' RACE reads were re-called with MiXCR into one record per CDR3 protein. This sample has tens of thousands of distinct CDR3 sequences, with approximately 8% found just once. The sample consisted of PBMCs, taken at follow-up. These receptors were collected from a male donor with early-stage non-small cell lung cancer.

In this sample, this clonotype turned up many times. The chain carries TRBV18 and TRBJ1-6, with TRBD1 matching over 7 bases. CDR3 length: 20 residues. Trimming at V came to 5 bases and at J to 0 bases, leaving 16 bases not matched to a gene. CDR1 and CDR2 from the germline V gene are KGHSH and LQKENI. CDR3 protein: CASSEWSQGGKSSYNSPLHF. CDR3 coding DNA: TGTGCCAGCTCAGAGTGGAGCCAGGGGGGAAAAAGCTCCTATAATTCACCCCTCCACTTT.

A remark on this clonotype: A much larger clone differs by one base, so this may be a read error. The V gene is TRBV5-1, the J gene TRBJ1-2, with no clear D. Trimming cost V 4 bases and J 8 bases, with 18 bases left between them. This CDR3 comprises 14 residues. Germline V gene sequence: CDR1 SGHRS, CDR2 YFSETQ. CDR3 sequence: CASSEWNGAVGYTF. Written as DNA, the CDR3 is TGCGCCAGCAGCGAATGGAACGGAGCAGTAGGCTACACCTTC.

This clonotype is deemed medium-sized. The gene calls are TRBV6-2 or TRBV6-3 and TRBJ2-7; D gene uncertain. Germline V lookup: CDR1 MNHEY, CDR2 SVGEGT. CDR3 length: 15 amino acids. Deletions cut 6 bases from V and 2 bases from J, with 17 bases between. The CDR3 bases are TGTGCCAGCAGCCGAGTCATAAATAATGCCTACGAGCAGTACTTC. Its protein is CASSRVINNAYEQYF.

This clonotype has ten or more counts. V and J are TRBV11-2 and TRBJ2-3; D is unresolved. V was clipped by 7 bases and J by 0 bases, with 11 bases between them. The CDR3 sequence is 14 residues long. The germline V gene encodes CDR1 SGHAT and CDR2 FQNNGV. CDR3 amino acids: CASNGPQSTDTQYF. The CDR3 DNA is TGTGCCAGCAACGGACCCCAAAGCACAGATACGCAGTATTTT.

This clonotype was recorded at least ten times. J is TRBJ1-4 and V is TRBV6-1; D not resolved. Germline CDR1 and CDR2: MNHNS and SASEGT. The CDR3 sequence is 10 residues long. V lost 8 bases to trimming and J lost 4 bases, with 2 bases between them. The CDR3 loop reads CASVNEKLFF. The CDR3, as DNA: TGTGCCAGCGTTAATGAAAAACTGTTTTTT.

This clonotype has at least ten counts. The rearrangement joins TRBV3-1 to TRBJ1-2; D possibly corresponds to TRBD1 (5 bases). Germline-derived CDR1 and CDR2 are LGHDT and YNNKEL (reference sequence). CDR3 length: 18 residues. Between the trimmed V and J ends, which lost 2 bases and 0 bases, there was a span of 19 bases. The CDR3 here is CASSQSRDFLEANYGYTF. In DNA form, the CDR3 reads TGTGCCAGCAGCCAAAGCCGGGACTTCTTAGAGGCTAACTATGGCTACACCTTC.

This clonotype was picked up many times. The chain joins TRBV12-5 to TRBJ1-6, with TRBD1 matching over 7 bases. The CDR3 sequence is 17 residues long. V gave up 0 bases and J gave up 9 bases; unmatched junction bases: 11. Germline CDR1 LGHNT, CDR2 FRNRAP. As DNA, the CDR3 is TGTGCTAGTGGTTTGGTACTCGGAGGGGGCTTTGGTTCACCCCTCCACTTT. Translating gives CASGLVLGGGFGSPLHF.

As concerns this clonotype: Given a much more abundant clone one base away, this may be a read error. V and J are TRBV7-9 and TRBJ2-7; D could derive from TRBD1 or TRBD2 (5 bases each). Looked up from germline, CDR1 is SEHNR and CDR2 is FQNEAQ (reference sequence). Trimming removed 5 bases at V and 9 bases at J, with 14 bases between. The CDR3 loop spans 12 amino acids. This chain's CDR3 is CASSRGPKGQYF. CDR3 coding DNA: TGTGCCAGCAGCCGGGGACCTAAAGGGCAGTACTTC.

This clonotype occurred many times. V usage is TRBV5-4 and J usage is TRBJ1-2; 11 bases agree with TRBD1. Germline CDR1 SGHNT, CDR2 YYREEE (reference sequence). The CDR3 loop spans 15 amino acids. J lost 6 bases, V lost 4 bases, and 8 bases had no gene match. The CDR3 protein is CASSRWDRGLDGYTF. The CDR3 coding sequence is TGTGCCAGCAGCCGTTGGGACAGGGGGTTGGATGGCTACACCTTC. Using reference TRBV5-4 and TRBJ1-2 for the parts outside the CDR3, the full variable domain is ETGVTQSPTHLIKTRGQQVTLRCSSQSGHNTVSWYQQALGQGPQFIFQYYREEENGRGNFPPRFSGLQFPNYSSELNVNALELDDSALYLCASSRWDRGLDGYTFGSGTRLTVV.

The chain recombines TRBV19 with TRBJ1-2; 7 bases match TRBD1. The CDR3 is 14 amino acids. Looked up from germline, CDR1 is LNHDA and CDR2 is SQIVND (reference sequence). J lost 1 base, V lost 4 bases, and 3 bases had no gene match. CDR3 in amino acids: CASSKGQNNYGYTF. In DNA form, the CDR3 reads TGTGCCAGTAGTAAGGGACAGAATAACTATGGCTACACCTTC.

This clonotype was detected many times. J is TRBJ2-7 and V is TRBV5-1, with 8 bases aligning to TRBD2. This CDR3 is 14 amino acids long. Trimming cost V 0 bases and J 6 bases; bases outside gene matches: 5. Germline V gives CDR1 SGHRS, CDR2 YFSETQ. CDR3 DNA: TGCGCCAGCAGCTTGGGGACTAGCTCGGGCGAGCAGTACTTC. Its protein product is CASSLGTSSGEQYF. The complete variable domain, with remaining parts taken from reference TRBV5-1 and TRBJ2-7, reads KAGVTQTPRYLIKTRGQQVTLSCSPISGHRSVSWYQQTPGQGLQFLFEYFSETQRNKGNFPGRFSGRQFSNSRSEMNVSTLELGDSALYLCASSLGTSSGEQYFGPGTRLTVT.

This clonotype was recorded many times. CDR3: CASSYRGAGQETQYF. The CDR3, as DNA: TGTGCCAGCAGTTACCGCGGGGCAGGGCAAGAGACCCAGTACTTC. The chain carries TRBV6-2 or TRBV6-3 and TRBJ2-5; a possible D gene is TRBD2 (6 bases). CDR1 is MNHEY and CDR2 is SVGEGT in the germline V gene. This CDR3 is 15 amino acids long. V was clipped by 2 bases and J by 2 bases, with 12 bases between them.

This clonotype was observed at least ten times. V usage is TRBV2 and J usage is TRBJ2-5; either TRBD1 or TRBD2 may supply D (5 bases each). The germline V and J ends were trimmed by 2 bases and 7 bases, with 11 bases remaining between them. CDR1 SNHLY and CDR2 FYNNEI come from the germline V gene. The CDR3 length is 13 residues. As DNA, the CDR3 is TGTGCCAGCAGTGAACTGGGGGACGGGACCCAGTACTTC. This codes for CASSELGDGTQYF. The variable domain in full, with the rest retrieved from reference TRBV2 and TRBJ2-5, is EPEVTQTPSHQVTQMGQEVILRCVPISNHLYFYWYRQILGQKVEFLVSFYNNEISEKSEIFDDQFSVERPDGSNFTLKIRSTKLEDSAMYFCASSELGDGTQYFGPGTRLLVL.

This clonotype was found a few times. CDR3 bases: TGCAGTGCTACCCTGGGACACCGAAACTATGGCTACACCTTC. Translating gives CSATLGHRNYGYTF. The chain has TRBV20-1 and TRBJ1-2; D perhaps matches TRBD1 (6 bases). Germline V CDR1 and CDR2: DFQATT, SNEGSKA (reference sequence). V was pared by 4 bases and J by 2 bases, with 14 bases between. The CDR3 has 14 amino acids.

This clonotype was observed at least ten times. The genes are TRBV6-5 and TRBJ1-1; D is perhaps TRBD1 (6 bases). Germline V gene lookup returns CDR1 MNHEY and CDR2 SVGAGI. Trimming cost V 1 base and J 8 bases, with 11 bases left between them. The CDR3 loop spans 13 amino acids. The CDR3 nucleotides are TGTGCCAGCAGTTACTTAGGGGGGAGCGAAGCTTTCTTT. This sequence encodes CASSYLGGSEAFF.

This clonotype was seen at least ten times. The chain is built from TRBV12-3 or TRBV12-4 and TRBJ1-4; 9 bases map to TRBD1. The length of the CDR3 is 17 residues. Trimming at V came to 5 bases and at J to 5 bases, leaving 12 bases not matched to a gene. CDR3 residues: CASSPVPGQGLNEKLFF. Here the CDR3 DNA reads TGTGCCAGCAGTCCTGTCCCGGGACAGGGACTGAATGAAAAACTGTTTTTT.

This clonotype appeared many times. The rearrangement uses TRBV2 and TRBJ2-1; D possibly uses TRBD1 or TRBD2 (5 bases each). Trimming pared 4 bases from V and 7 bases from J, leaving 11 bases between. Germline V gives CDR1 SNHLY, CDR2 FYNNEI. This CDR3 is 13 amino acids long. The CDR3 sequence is CASSVGPGNEQFF. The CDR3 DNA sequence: TGTGCCAGCAGTGTGGGACCTGGGAATGAGCAGTTCTTC.

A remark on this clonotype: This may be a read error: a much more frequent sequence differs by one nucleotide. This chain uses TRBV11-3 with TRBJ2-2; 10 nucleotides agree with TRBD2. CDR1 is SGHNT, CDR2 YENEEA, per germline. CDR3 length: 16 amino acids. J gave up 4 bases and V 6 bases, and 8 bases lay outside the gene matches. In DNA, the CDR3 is TGTGCCAGCAGTTTCCTAGCGGGGGATTCCACCGGGGAGCTGTTTTTT. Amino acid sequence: CASSFLAGDSTGELFF.

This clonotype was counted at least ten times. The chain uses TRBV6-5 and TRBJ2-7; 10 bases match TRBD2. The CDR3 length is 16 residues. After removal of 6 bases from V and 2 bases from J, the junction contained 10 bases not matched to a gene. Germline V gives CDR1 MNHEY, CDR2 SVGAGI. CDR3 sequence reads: CASSPSSSGGTYEQYF. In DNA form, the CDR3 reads TGTGCCAGCAGCCCCTCGTCTAGCGGGGGTACCTACGAGCAGTACTTC.

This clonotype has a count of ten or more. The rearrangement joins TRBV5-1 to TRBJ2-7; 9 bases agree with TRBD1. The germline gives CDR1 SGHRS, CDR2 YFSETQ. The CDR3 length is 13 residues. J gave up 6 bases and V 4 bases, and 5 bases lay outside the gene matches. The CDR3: CASSTGQGTEQYF. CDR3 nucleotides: TGCGCCAGCAGCACAGGACAGGGGACCGAGCAGTACTTC.

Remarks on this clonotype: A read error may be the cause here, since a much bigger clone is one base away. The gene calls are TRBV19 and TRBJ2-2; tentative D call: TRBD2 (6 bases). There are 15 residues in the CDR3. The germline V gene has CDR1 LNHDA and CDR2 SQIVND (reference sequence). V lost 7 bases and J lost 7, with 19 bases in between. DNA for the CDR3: TGTGCCAGTACCCCCCGCAGGGAGGTTGTCGGGGAGCTGTTTTTT. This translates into CASTPRREVVGELFF.

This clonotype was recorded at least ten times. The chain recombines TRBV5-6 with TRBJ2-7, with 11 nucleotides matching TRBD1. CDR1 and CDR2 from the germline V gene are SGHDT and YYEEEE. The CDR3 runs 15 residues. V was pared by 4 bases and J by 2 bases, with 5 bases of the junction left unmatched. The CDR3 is CASSTGQGAAYEQYF. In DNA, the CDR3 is TGTGCCAGCAGCACAGGACAGGGGGCCGCCTACGAGCAGTACTTC. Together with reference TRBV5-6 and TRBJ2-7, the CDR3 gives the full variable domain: DAGVTQSPTHLIKTRGQQVTLRCSPKSGHDTVSWYQQALGQGPQFIFQYYEEEERQRGNFPDRFSGHQFPNYSSELNVNALLLGDSALYLCASSTGQGAAYEQYFGPGTRLTVT.

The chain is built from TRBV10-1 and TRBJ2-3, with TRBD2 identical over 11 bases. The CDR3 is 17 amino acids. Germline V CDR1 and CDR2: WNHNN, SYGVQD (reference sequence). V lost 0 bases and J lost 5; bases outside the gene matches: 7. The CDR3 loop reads CASSESLLAGGVDTQYF. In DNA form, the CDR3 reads TGCGCCAGCAGTGAGTCCCTTCTAGCGGGGGGTGTAGATACGCAGTATTTT.

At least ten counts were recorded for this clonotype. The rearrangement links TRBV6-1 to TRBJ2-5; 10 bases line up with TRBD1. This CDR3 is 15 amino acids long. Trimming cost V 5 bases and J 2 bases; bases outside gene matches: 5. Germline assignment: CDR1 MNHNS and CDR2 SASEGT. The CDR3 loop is CASSKTDRGQETQYF. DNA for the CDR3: TGTGCCAGCAGTAAGACGGACAGGGGGCAAGAGACCCAGTACTTC.

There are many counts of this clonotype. CDR3 region: CASSHRASYEQYF. CDR3 DNA sequence: TGTGCCAGCAGTCACCGGGCTTCCTACGAGCAGTACTTC. The J gene is TRBJ2-7, the V gene TRBV12-3 or TRBV12-4; D is unresolved. The V end was cut by 5 bases, the J end by 1 base, with 9 bases between. This CDR3 comprises 13 residues.

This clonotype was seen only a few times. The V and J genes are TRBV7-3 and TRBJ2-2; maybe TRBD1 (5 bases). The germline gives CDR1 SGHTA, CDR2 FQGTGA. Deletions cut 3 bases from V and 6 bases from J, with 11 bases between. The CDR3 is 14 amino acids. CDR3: CASSLRQGAGELFF. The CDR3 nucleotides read TGTGCCAGCAGCTTGAGGCAGGGCGCCGGGGAGCTGTTTTTT.